The following is a T cell receptor (beta chain) sequence with its context. Its matching antigen is unknown. Germline values: CDR1 WSHSY, CDR2 SAAADI. V shed 6 bases and J 4 bases; nucleotides not matched to a gene: 2. The CDR3 runs 13 residues. This sample was taken from a study of STAT3 mutations in large granular lymphocyte leukemia. Study summary: Canonical activating STAT3 mutations were detected in roughly half of the longitudinally sequenced T-LGLL patients. Study results and limitations: TCR clonotype switching after therapy occurred in about 30% of the 18 patients. Every T-LGLL patient had at least one immunodominant TCRbeta clonotype.

TCRdb's table, derived via immunoSEQ multiplex PCR, lists solely in-frame clones and lacks some. This table holds 2,000 to 3,000 clones, roughly three fifths found once. This clonotype was obtained from a man aged 60 to 75 with T-cell large granular lymphocyte leukemia. Some clones in this sample may be carry-over from other donors' samples. Sequencing input: peripheral blood mononuclear cells. The J gene is TRBJ2-3, the V gene TRBV10-2; 9 bases match TRBD2. Here the CDR3 DNA reads TGCGCCAGCAGGGGGACTAGCCCAGATACGCAGTATTTT. Its translation: CASRGTSPDTQYF.